This T cell receptor (beta chain) was observed in a study of blood T cells in healthy people across ages. With 1 base clipped from V and 7 bases from J, the junction kept 9 bases outside the gene matches. The germline V gene encodes CDR1 LGHNA and CDR2 YSLEER. The CDR3 consists of 17 residues. Findings of the study overall: Roughly linearly, TCR beta diversity per million T cells fell as age increased.

Of note for this clonotype: As yet, its antigen is unknown.

Alongside a J-beta primer mix, a sample-barcoded 5' primer served in a second PCR lasting 7 to 11 cycles. TCRdb used MiXCR to reprocess the 5' RACE reads, holding one entry per CDR3 protein. The sample includes 730,000 or so distinct CDR3 sequences, roughly 41% of them seen just once. Sequencing input: blood. V gene TRBV4-3 combines with J gene TRBJ2-1; TRBD2 aligns across 11 bases. The receptor's source is a man of 80 years or more in good health. The chain's CDR3 is CASSQGRRLAGSNEQFF. CDR3 DNA sequence: TGCGCCAGCAGCCAAGGGAGGAGACTAGCGGGATCAAATGAGCAGTTCTTC.